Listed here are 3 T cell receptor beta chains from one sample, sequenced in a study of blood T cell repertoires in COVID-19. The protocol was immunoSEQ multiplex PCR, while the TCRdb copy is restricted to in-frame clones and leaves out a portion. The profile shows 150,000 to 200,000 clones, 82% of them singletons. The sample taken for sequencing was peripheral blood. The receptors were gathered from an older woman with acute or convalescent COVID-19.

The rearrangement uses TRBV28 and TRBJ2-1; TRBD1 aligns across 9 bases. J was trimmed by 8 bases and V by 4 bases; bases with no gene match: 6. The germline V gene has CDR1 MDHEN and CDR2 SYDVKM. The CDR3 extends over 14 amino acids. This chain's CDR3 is CASSSRDRVHEQFF. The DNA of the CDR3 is TGTGCCAGCAGTTCCCGGGACAGGGTCCATGAGCAGTTCTTC.

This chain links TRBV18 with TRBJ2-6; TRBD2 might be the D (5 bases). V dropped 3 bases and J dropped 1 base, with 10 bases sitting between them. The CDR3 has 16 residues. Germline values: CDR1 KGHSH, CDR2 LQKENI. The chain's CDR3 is CASSPPRGSGANVLTF. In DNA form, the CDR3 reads TGTGCCAGCTCACCCCCCCGGGGATCTGGGGCCAACGTCCTGACTTTC.

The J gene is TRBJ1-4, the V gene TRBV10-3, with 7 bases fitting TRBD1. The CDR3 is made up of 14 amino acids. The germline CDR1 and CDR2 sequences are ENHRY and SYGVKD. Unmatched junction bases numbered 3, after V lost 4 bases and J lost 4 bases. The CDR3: CAISATGDNEKLFF. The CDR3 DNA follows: TGTGCCATCAGTGCCACAGGGGATAATGAAAAACTGTTTTTT.